This TCR beta chain was recovered during a study of blood T cell repertoires in COVID-19. Study as a whole: Italy, Spain and the United States were the sources of the convalescent and acute COVID-19 samples. T cells, B-cell-depleted T cells, or PBMCs provided the cDNA or gDNA that served as material.

Original processing methods: Estimation of nucleated cell counts was performed using reference gene primer amplification. TCRdb keeps only in-frame clones here, not all; method: immunoSEQ multiplex PCR. The V and J calls and clone size come from that table; D and trimming were worked out from the DNA. The sample contains about 96,000 clones, roughly 83% of which appear only once. This CDR3 has 15 residues. CDR1 and CDR2 from the germline V gene are LGHNA and YNFKEQ. The J segment lost 5 bases and the V segment lost 1 base, leaving 7 bases of the junction unmatched. The source material was peripheral blood. This chain uses TRBV4-2 with TRBJ1-1; 7 bases agree with TRBD1. The receptor comes from a woman aged 55-69 years with acute or convalescent COVID-19. In DNA form, the CDR3 reads TGTGCCAGCAGCCAAGGGACAGGTAGGCCTACTGAAGCTTTCTTT. Translation gives CASSQGTGRPTEAFF.